Below, 25 T cell receptor beta chains from the same sample are listed, as sequenced in a study of cytomegalovirus exposure and HLA in healthy donors. 60 Vbeta and 13 Jbeta primers were used in PCR. TCRdb's copy holds only in-frame clones and misses some; the assay was immunoSEQ multiplex PCR. The sample records about 120,000 clones, approximately 66% being singletons. Material: PBMCs. The receptors derive from a woman between 35 and 50 years old in good health and CMV-seropositive.

V is TRBV2 and J is TRBJ2-2, with D tentatively TRBD1 (5 bases). The CDR3 covers 15 residues. Looked up from germline, CDR1 is SNHLY and CDR2 is FYNNEI. V dropped 1 base and J dropped 6 bases, with 12 bases sitting between them. CDR3 sequence: CASSEVPGLPGELFF. In DNA, the CDR3 is TGTGCCAGCAGTGAAGTCCCAGGGTTGCCCGGGGAGCTGTTTTTT.

This rearrangement joins TRBV29-1 to TRBJ2-7; TRBD2 agrees at 11 bases. This CDR3 is 13 amino acids long. With 6 bases clipped from V and 1 base from J, the junction kept 2 bases outside the gene matches. Germline loops: CDR1 SQVTM, CDR2 ANQGSEA. The CDR3 DNA is TGCAGCGTCAGACTAGCGGGGTCCTACGAGCAGTACTTC. It yields the protein CSVRLAGSYEQYF.

As DNA, the CDR3 is TGTGCCAGCATCAAGGGGATGGGCGGTGGAAACACCATATATTTT. Translated: CASIKGMGGGNTIYF. This chain uses TRBV6-5 with TRBJ1-3, with D tentatively TRBD1 (5 bases). The germline CDR1 and CDR2 sequences are MNHEY and SVGAGI. The CDR3 sequence is 15 residues long. The V end was cut by 7 bases, the J end by 3 bases, with 16 bases between.

This chain joins TRBV10-3 and TRBJ2-3; a weak D match, TRBD1 (5 bases). V shed 0 bases and J shed 10 bases, with 14 bases lying between them. Per germline, CDR1 ENHRY and CDR2 SYGVKD. This CDR3 is built from 14 residues. This CDR3 is CAISESVARGSQYF. The CDR3 DNA follows: TGTGCCATCAGTGAGTCGGTCGCTAGGGGATCGCAGTATTTT.

The CDR3, as DNA: TGTGCCAGCAGTAGGGGGACAGGGGCTCCTGGAGCTTTCTTT. It codes for CASSRGTGAPGAFF. This chain links TRBV6-6 with TRBJ1-1, with 10 bases lining up with TRBD1. The junction had 10 bases not matched to a gene; V was cut back by 5 bases and J by 10 bases. The CDR3 runs 14 residues. Germline values: CDR1 MNHNY, CDR2 SVGAGI (reference sequence).

In DNA, the CDR3 is TGTGCCAGCAGCGCCTGGGTGGAGCGTGTGATCGAGCAGTACTTC. Amino acid sequence: CASSAWVERVIEQYF. This chain connects TRBV14 to TRBJ2-7; D not certain. CDR1 is SGHDN and CDR2 is FVKESK in the germline V gene. Trimming took 5 bases from V and 6 from J, leaving 20 bases between them. The CDR3 is 15 amino acids.

In its sample, this clone was seen once. The chain recombines TRBV9 with TRBJ2-4; 11 nucleotides align to TRBD1. V was pared by 4 bases and J by 3 bases, with 6 bases of the junction left unmatched. CDR3 length equals 16 residues. Per the germline V gene, CDR1 is SGDLS and CDR2 is YYNGEE. The CDR3: CASSKGQGVDKNIQYF. Written as DNA, the CDR3 is TGTGCCAGCAGCAAGGGACAGGGGGTCGACAAAAACATTCAGTACTTC.

The DNA for the CDR3 is TGCAGCGTTGAAAGGACTAGCGGGAGCACTAGAGGGGAGCTGTTTTTT. Translated: CSVERTSGSTRGELFF. The rearrangement uses TRBV29-1 and TRBJ2-2; 13 bases are shared with TRBD2. This CDR3 contains 16 residues. With 2 bases clipped from V and 8 bases from J, the junction kept 8 bases outside the gene matches. Germline V gene data show CDR1 as SQVTM and CDR2 as ANQGSEA.

This sequence joins TRBV2 and TRBJ1-1, with 9 bases identical to TRBD1. Germline CDR1 SNHLY, CDR2 FYNNEI. V gave up 2 bases and J gave up 7 bases; unmatched junction bases: 14. The CDR3 extends over 17 amino acids. The CDR3 nucleotides read TGTGCCAGCAGTGAACAAGGAGCCGGGACAGGGAGGAATGAAGCTTTCTTT. It is translated as CASSEQGAGTGRNEAFF.

This clone was detected a few times. CDR3 bases: TGCGCCAGCAGTGGAATGGGCCTCGGTAGCAATCAGCCCCAGCATTTT. It yields the protein CASSGMGLGSNQPQHF. The chain carries TRBV10-2 and TRBJ1-5; D unresolved. The CDR3 totals 16 residues. Germline loops: CDR1 WSHSY, CDR2 SAAADI. Trimming pared 4 bases from V and 0 bases from J, leaving 13 bases between.

The V and J genes are TRBV27 and TRBJ1-1; D uncertain. From germline, CDR1 is MNHEY and CDR2 SMNVEV (reference sequence). The CDR3 runs 14 residues. Trimming shortened V by 6 bases and J by 7 bases, and 18 bases separated the two germline ends. CDR3 sequence: CASSSPALGGEAFF. The CDR3, as DNA: TGTGCCAGCAGCTCACCCGCCCTCGGCGGTGAAGCTTTCTTT.

The chain combines TRBV5-8 with TRBJ2-7; 10 bases align to TRBD1. Trimming removed 7 bases from V and 3 bases from J; junction bases left unmatched: 10. This CDR3 has 15 amino acids. In germline, CDR1 is SGHTS, CDR2 YDEGEE. CDR3 loop: CASPSRTGGIYEQYF. The CDR3 region has the DNA TGTGCCAGCCCATCACGGACAGGGGGAATCTACGAGCAGTACTTC.

V and J are TRBV15 and TRBJ2-7; no reliable D call. This CDR3 region has 13 residues. CDR1 and CDR2 from the germline V gene are LNHNV and YYDKDF (reference sequence). V lost 5 bases, J lost 4 bases, and 12 bases lay in between. The CDR3 nucleotides read TGTGCCACCAGCGAAGACGACGGGTACGAGCAGTACTTC. Amino acids: CATSEDDGYEQYF.

V is TRBV15 and J is TRBJ1-5, with D uncertain. V was shortened by 2 bases and J by 8 bases, with 13 bases between the two germline ends. CDR3 length: 14 residues. The V gene's germline CDR1 is LNHNV and CDR2 YYDKDF (reference sequence). The CDR3 DNA sequence: TGTGCCACCAGCAGAACAGCGACGAGGGAGCCCCAGCATTTT. Protein sequence: CATSRTATREPQHF. Looking up the rest from reference TRBV15 and TRBJ1-5 gives the full variable domain: DAMVIQNPRYQVTQFGKPVTLSCSQTLNHNVMYWYQQKSSQAPKLLFHYYDKDFNNEADTPDNFQSRRPNTSFCFLDIRSPGLGDTAMYLCATSRTATREPQHFGDGTRLSIL.

J is TRBJ2-1 and V is TRBV21-1; the D segment call TRBD1 is taken from the table without a DNA check. TRBV21-1 is noted as a pseudogene. This CDR3 region has 11 residues. The CDR3 loop reads CASSKQNEQFF. DNA of the CDR3: TGTGCCAGCAGCAAACAGAATGAGCAGTTCTTC.

The V call is TRBV7-9, the J call TRBJ2-7; D may be TRBD2 (6 bases). CDR3 length equals 15 residues. Trimming removed 2 bases at V and 3 bases at J, with 14 bases between. Germline assignment: CDR1 SEHNR and CDR2 FQNEAQ (reference sequence). The CDR3 spells CASSLNWEVVYEQYF. CDR3 bases: TGTGCCAGCAGCTTAAACTGGGAGGTCGTCTACGAGCAGTACTTC.

The rearrangement uses TRBV7-6 and TRBJ1-5; no clear D. Looked up from germline, CDR1 is SGHVS and CDR2 is FNYEAQ. This CDR3 has 19 amino acids. The V gene lost 5 bases and the J gene lost 0 bases, with 23 bases spanning the gap. The CDR3 is CASSREYPGRPGSNQPQHF. As DNA, the CDR3 is TGTGCCAGCAGCCGGGAATACCCTGGGCGTCCGGGTAGCAATCAGCCCCAGCATTTT.

The genes are TRBV27 and TRBJ2-7; 10 nucleotides agree with TRBD2. The germline V gene encodes CDR1 MNHEY and CDR2 SMNVEV (reference sequence). V gave up 8 bases and J gave up 4 bases; unmatched junction bases: 2. CDR3 size: 12 residues. This CDR3 is CASRTSGYEQYF. The CDR3 region has the DNA TGTGCCAGCCGGACTAGCGGATACGAGCAGTACTTC.

In this sample, this clone turned up once. The CDR3 nucleotides read TGCGCCAGCAGCCCTTCGACAGGCGGCGATCAGCCCCAGCATTTT. Translated: CASSPSTGGDQPQHF. J is TRBJ1-5 and V is TRBV5-1, with D maybe TRBD1 (6 bases). Trimming cost V 4 bases and J 5 bases, with 16 bases left between them. CDR3 length equals 15 residues. Per germline, CDR1 SGHRS and CDR2 YFSETQ.

To note about this clone: In this CDR3 the conserved last residue, phenylalanine or tryptophan, is missing, so a read error is likely. CDR3 sequence reads: CASSPTRTGNYGYTL. CDR3 coding DNA: TGTGCCAGCAGCCCTACTCGGACAGGGAACTATGGCTACACCCTC. V is TRBV6-5 and J is TRBJ1-2; 8 bases match TRBD1. The CDR3 totals 15 residues. CDR1 is MNHEY and CDR2 is SVGAGI in the germline V gene. V lost 6 bases, J lost 2 bases, and 8 bases stayed unmatched.

The chain is built from TRBV28 and TRBJ2-3; 10 bases are shared with TRBD2. The V segment lost 4 bases and the J segment 1 base; nucleotides outside the gene matches: 5. The CDR3 contains 16 residues. CDR1 and CDR2 (germline): MDHEN, SYDVKM. The CDR3 sequence: CASSSSGRGGTDTQYF. The CDR3 bases are TGTGCCAGCAGTTCCAGCGGGAGGGGCGGCACAGATACGCAGTATTTT.

V and J are TRBV7-8 and TRBJ1-2; maybe TRBD1 (6 bases). CDR1 is SGHVS and CDR2 is FQNEAQ in the germline V gene. CDR3 length equals 15 residues. V was pared by 5 bases and J by 9 bases, with 22 bases between. The CDR3 loop reads CASSPTPGQPASYTF. The DNA for the CDR3 is TGTGCCAGCAGCCCGACCCCCGGACAGCCTGCTAGCTACACCTTC.

The genes are TRBV6-4 and TRBJ2-2, with D possibly TRBD2 on 6 matching bases. Trimming removed 3 bases from V and 3 bases from J, with 11 bases in between. Germline lookup yields CDR1 MRHNA and CDR2 SNTAGT. CDR3 size: 15 residues. The CDR3 reads CASSDGREHTGELFF. Written as DNA, the CDR3 is TGTGCCAGCAGTGATGGACGGGAGCACACCGGGGAGCTGTTTTTT.

The CDR3: CAANGGALWVCGYTF. DNA for the CDR3: TGTGCCGCCAACGGGGGGGCTCTATGGGTTTGTGGCTACACCTTC. J is TRBJ1-2 and V is TRBV27, with a tentative D call TRBD1 (6 bases). The CDR3 is made up of 15 amino acids. Looked up from germline, CDR1 is MNHEY and CDR2 is SMNVEV (reference sequence). V was pared by 11 bases and J by 7 bases, with 26 bases between.

This rearrangement joins TRBV4-1 to TRBJ2-1, with TRBD2 matching 8 bases. Germline V gene sequence: CDR1 MGHRA, CDR2 YSYEKL. V was pared by 4 bases and J by 5 bases, with 7 bases of the junction left unmatched. This CDR3 has 15 residues. CDR3 residues: CASSRDSGGDNEQFF. In nucleotides, the CDR3 is TGCGCCAGCAGCCGGGATTCGGGAGGGGACAATGAGCAGTTCTTC.